This T cell receptor beta chain was found in a study of blood T cell repertoires in COVID-19. The junction had 12 bases not matched to a gene; V was cut back by 6 bases and J by 6 bases. Germline V gene data show CDR1 as LNHDA and CDR2 as SQIVND (reference sequence). There are 15 residues in the CDR3. Data came from immunoSEQ multiplex PCR; TCRdb stores just in-frame clones and leaves some out. The data show 180,000 or so clones, 70% to 90% seen once. The source is a woman older than 75 with acute or convalescent COVID-19. The V call is TRBV19, the J call TRBJ2-7; TRBD1 matches at 9 bases. Sample: peripheral blood. The CDR3 nucleotides are TGTGCCAGTAGGGGACCCGGGACAGGGTTCGGCGAGCAGTACTTC. Encoded protein: CASRGPGTGFGEQYF.